The subject of this entry is one TCR beta chain. As yet, its antigen is unknown. The data were produced by immunoSEQ multiplex PCR, yet TCRdb's version contains in-frame clones alone and is incomplete. The data show 950,000 to 1,200,000 clones, with about 72% seen just once and 0.89% held by the top ten. This sample was included in a study of shared clonotypes between healthy human individuals. Study-level results: Estimated richness was generally greater in naive than memory subsets.

The CDR3 runs to 14 residues. In germline, CDR1 is SGHRS, CDR2 YFSETQ. V was clipped by 4 bases and J by 1 base; unmatched bases: 3. The receptor was isolated from a young man in good health. Some clones in this sample may be carry-over from other donors' samples. The genes are TRBV5-1 and TRBJ2-5; 8 bases line up with TRBD1. The sample consisted of memory CD4+ T cells from PBMCs. Subset of the sample: CD45RA-negative fraction. CDR3 in DNA: TGCGCCAGCAGCCATGGACAGGGCCAAGAGACCCAGTACTTC. It codes for CASSHGQGQETQYF. The whole variable domain, filled in from reference TRBV5-1 and TRBJ2-5, reads KAGVTQTPRYLIKTRGQQVTLSCSPISGHRSVSWYQQTPGQGLQFLFEYFSETQRNKGNFPGRFSGRQFSNSRSEMNVSTLELGDSALYLCASSHGQGQETQYFGPGTRLLVL.